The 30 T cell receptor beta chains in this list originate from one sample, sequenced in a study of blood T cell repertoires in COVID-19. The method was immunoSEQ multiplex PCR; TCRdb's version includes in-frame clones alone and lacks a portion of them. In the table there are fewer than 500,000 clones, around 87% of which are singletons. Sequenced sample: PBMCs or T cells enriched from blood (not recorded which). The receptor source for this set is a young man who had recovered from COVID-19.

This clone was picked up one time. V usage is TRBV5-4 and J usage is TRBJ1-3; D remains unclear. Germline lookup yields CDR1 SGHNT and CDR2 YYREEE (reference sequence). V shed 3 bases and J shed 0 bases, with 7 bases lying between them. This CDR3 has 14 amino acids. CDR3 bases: TGTGCCAGCAGCTCGGGGAGCTCTGGAAACACCATATATTTT. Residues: CASSSGSSGNTIYF.

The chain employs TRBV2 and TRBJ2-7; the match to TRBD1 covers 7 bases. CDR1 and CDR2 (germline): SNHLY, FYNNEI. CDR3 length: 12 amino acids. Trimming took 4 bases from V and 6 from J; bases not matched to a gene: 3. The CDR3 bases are TGTGCCAGCAGTGGACAGGGTAGCGAGCAGTACTTC. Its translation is CASSGQGSEQYF.

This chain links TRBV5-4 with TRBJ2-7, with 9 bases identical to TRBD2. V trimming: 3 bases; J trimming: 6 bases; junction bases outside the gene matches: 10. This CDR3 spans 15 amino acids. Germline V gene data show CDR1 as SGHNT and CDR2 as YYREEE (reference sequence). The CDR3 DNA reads TGTGCCAGCAGCTCTGATAGCGGGAGCCCAGCCGAGCAGTACTTC. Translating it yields CASSSDSGSPAEQYF. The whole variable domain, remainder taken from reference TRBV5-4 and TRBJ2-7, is ETGVTQSPTHLIKTRGQQVTLRCSSQSGHNTVSWYQQALGQGPQFIFQYYREEENGRGNFPPRFSGLQFPNYSSELNVNALELDDSALYLCASSSDSGSPAEQYFGPGTRLTVT.

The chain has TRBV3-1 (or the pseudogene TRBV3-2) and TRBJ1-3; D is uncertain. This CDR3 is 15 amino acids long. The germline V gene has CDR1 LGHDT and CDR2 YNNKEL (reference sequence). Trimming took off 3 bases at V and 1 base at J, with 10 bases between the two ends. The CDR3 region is CASSQVGLSGNTIYF. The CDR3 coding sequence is TGTGCCAGCAGCCAGGTTGGCCTTTCTGGAAACACCATATATTTT.

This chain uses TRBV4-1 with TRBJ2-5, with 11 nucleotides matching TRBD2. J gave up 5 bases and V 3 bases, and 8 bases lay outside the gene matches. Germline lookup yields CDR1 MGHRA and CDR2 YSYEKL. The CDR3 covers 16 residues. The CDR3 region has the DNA TGCGCCAGCAGCCAGGTACCGGGACTAGCGGTCGAGACCCAGTACTTC. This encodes CASSQVPGLAVETQYF.

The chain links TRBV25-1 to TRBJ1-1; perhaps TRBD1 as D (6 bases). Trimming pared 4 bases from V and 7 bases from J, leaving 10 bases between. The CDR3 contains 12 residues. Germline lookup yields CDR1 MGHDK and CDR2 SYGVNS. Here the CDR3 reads CASSGTADEAFF. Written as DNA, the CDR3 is TGTGCCAGCAGTGGGACAGCCGATGAAGCTTTCTTT.

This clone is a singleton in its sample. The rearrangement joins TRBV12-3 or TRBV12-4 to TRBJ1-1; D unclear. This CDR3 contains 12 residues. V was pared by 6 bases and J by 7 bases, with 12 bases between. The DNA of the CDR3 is TGTGCCAGCAGCCTCAGATACAGTGAAGCTTTCTTT. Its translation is CASSLRYSEAFF.

DNA for the CDR3: TGTGCCACCAGCAGAGAACTAGCGGGAAGTGAGACCCAGTACTTC. Amino acid sequence: CATSRELAGSETQYF. V gene TRBV15 combines with J gene TRBJ2-5; 10 positions agree with TRBD2. The CDR3 consists of 15 residues. With V trimmed by 0 bases and J by 5 bases, 3 bases remained unmatched. CDR1 is LNHNV and CDR2 is YYDKDF in the germline V gene (reference sequence).

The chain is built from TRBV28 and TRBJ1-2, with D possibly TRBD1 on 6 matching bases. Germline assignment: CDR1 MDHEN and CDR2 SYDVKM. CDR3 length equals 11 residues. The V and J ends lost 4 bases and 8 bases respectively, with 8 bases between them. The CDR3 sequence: CASSSGVGYTF. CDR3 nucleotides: TGTGCCAGCAGTTCAGGGGTCGGCTACACCTTC.

The CDR3 DNA follows: TGTGCCAGTAGTCCAGGACAGGGGTACAACTATGGCTACACCTTC. The encoded protein is CASSPGQGYNYGYTF. The rearrangement joins TRBV19 to TRBJ1-2; 9 bases are shared with TRBD1. The J segment lost 2 bases and the V segment lost 5 bases, leaving 6 bases of the junction unmatched. This CDR3 region has 15 residues. Germline V gene sequence: CDR1 LNHDA, CDR2 SQIVND (reference sequence).

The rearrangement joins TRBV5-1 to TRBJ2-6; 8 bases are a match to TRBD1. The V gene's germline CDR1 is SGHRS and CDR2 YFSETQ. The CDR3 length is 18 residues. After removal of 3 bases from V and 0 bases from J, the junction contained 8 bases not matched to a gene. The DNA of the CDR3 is TGCGCCAGCAGCTGGACAGGGAAGTCAGTCTCTGGGGCCAACGTCCTGACTTTC. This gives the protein CASSWTGKSVSGANVLTF.

CDR3 DNA sequence: TGTGCCAGCTTCTGCAGGCCTAATCAGCCCCAGCATTTT. Translating gives CASFCRPNQPQHF. The chain links TRBV9 to TRBJ1-5, with D unclear. Per germline, CDR1 SGDLS and CDR2 YYNGEE. The CDR3 consists of 13 residues. V dropped 7 bases and J dropped 4 bases, with 12 bases sitting between them.

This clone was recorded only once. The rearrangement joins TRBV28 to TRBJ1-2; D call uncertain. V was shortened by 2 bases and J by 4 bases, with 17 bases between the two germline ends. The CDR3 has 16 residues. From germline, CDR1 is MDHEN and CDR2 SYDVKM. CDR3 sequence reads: CASSLIPGGVLYGYTF. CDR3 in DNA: TGTGCCAGCAGTTTAATACCCGGTGGAGTCCTCTATGGCTACACCTTC.

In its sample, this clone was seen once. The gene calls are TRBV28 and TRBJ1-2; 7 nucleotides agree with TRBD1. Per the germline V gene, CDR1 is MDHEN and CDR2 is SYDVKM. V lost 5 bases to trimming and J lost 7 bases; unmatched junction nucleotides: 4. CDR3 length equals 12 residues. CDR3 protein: CASSLGQAGYTF. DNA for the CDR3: TGTGCCAGCAGTCTTGGACAGGCTGGCTACACCTTC.

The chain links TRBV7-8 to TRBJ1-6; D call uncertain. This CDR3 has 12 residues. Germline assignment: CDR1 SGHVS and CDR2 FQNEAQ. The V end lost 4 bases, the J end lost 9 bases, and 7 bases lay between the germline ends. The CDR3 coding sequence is TGTGCCAGCAGCTCCCCGGGTTCACCCCTCCACTTT. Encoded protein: CASSSPGSPLHF.

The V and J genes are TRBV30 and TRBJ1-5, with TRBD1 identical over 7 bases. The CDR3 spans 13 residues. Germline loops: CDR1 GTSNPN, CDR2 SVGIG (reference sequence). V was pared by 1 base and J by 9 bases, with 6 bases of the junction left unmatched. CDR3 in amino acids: CAWSGDSRSPQHF. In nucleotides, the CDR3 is TGTGCCTGGAGTGGGGACAGCAGGTCGCCCCAGCATTTT.

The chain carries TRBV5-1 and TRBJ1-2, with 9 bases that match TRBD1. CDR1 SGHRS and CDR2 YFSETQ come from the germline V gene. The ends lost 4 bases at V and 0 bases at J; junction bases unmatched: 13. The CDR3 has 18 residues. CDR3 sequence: CASSPRTRQGVTNYGYTF. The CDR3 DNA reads TGCGCCAGCAGCCCGCGGACGAGACAGGGGGTTACTAACTATGGCTACACCTTC.

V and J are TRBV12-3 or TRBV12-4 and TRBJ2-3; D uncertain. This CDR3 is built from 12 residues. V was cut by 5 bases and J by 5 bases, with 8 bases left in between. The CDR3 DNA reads TGTGCCAGCAGTATACAGCTAGATACGCAGTATTTT. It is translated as CASSIQLDTQYF.

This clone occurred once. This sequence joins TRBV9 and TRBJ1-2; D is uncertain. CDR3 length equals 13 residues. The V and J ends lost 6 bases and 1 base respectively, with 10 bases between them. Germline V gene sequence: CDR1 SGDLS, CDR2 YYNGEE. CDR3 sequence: CASTRGGNYGYTF. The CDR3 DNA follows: TGTGCCAGCACCCGCGGCGGTAACTATGGCTACACCTTC.

For the CDR3, the DNA is TGTGCCAGCAGCCAAGCCGGGTCAGGGGCCTATGGCTACACCTTC. Translating gives CASSQAGSGAYGYTF. J is TRBJ1-2 and V is TRBV14; possible D gene TRBD1, 6 bases. This CDR3 is 15 amino acids long. In germline, CDR1 is SGHDN, CDR2 FVKESK. The V end lost 1 base, the J end lost 4 bases, and 13 bases lay between the germline ends.

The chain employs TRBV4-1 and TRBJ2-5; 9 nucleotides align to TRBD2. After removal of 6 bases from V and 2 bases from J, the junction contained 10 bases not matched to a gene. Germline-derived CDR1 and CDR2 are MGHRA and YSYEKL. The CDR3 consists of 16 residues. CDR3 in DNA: TGCGCCAGCAGACCCGTCGGGACTAGCTTACAAGAGACCCAGTACTTC. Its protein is CASRPVGTSLQETQYF.

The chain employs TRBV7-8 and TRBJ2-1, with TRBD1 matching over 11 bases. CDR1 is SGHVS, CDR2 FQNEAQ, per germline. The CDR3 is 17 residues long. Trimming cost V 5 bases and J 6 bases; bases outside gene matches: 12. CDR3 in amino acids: CASSTLLGQGDPNEQFF. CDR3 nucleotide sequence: TGTGCCAGCAGCACACTCCTGGGACAGGGGGACCCCAATGAGCAGTTCTTC.

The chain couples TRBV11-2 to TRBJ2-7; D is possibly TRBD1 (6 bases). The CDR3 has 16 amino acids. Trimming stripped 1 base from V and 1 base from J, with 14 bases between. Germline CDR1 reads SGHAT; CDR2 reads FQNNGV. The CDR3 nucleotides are TGTGCCAGCAGCTTAGCGCAGGGGATTATGTCCTACGAGCAGTACTTC. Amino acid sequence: CASSLAQGIMSYEQYF.

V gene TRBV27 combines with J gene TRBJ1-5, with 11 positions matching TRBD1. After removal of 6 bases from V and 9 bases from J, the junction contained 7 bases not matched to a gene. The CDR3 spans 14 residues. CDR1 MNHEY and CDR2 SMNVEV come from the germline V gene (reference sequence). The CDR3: CASRGTGGSGPQHF. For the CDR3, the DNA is TGTGCCAGCAGAGGGACAGGGGGATCGGGGCCCCAGCATTTT.

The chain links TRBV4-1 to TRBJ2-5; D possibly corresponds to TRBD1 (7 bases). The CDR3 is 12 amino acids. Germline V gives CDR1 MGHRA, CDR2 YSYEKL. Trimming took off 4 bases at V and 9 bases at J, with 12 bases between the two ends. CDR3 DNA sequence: TGCGCCAGCAGCCCCCCCAGGGGGGCCCAGTACTTC. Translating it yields CASSPPRGAQYF.

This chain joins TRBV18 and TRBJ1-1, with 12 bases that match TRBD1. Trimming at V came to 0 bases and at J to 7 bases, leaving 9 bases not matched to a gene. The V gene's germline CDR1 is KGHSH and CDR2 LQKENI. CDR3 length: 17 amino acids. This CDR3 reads CASSPPGTGGWSSEAFF. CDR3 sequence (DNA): TGTGCCAGCTCACCACCCGGGACAGGGGGCTGGAGCAGTGAAGCTTTCTTT.

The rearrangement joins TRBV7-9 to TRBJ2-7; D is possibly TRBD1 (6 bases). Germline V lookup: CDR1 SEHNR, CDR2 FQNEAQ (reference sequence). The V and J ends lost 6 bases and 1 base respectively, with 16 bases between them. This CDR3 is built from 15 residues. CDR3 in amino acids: CASRGQGLQSYEQYF. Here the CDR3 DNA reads TGTGCCAGCAGGGGCCAGGGGCTCCAATCCTACGAGCAGTACTTC.

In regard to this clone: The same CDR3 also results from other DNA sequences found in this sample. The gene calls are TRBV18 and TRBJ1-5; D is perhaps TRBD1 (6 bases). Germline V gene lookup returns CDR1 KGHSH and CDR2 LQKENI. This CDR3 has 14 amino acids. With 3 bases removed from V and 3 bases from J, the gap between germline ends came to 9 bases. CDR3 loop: CASSPTGDNQPQHF. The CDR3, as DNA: TGTGCCAGCTCACCGACAGGTGACAATCAGCCCCAGCATTTT.

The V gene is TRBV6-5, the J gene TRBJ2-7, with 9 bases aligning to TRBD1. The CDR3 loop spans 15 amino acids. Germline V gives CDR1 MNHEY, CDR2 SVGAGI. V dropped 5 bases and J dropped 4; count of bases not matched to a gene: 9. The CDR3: CASSPTPGQGYEQYF. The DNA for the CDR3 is TGTGCCAGCAGTCCTACCCCGGGACAGGGATACGAGCAGTACTTC.

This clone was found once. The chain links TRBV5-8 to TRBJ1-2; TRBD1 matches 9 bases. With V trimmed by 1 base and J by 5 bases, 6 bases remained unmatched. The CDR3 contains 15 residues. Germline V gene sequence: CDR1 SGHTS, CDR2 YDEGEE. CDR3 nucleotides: TGTGCCAGCAGCTTGCTCGACAGGGGGTGGTATGGCTACACCTTC. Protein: CASSLLDRGWYGYTF.